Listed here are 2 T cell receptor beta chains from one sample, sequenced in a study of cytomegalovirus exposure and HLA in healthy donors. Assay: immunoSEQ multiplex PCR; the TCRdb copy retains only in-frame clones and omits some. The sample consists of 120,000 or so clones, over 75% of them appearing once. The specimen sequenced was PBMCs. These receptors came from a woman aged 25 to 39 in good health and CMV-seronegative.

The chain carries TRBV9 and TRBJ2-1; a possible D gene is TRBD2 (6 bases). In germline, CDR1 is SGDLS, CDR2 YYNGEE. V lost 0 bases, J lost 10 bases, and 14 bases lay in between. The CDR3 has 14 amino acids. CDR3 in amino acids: CASSVGLGLEEQFF. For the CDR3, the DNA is TGTGCCAGCAGCGTAGGACTAGGTCTGGAGGAGCAGTTCTTC.

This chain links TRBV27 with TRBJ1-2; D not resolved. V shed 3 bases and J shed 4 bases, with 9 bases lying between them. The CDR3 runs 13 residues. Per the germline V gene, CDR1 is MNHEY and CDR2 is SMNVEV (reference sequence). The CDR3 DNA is TGTGCCAGCAGTTTGGTACGGGGCTATGGCTACACCTTC. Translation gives CASSLVRGYGYTF.